Below, 31 T cell receptor beta chains from the same sample are listed, as sequenced in a study of cytomegalovirus exposure and HLA in healthy donors. The PCR employed 60 Vbeta primers together with 13 Jbeta primers. Profiling relied on immunoSEQ multiplex PCR, and the TCRdb table lists in-frame clones only, not all of them. The sample consists of 200,000 or so clones, roughly four fifths of them appearing once. The specimen was PBMCs. The source of these receptors is a woman aged 50 to 65 in good health and CMV-seropositive.

The J gene is TRBJ1-4, the V gene TRBV4-1; D gene uncertain. V was trimmed by 1 base and J by 2 bases, leaving 8 bases between them. The V gene's germline CDR1 is MGHRA and CDR2 YSYEKL. This CDR3 has 15 amino acids. The CDR3 nucleotides are TGCGCCAGCAGCCAAGTTGTGCAGACTAATGAAAAACTGTTTTTT. Protein: CASSQVVQTNEKLFF.

This chain joins TRBV6-5 and TRBJ1-1; D ambiguous. From germline, CDR1 is MNHEY and CDR2 SVGAGI. There are 13 residues in the CDR3. V lost 7 bases and J lost 1, with 10 bases in between. The CDR3 protein is CASTRGANTEAFF. DNA of the CDR3: TGTGCCAGCACCCGGGGTGCGAACACTGAAGCTTTCTTT.

This chain joins TRBV27 and TRBJ2-7, with 7 bases fitting TRBD2. The germline CDR1 and CDR2 sequences are MNHEY and SMNVEV (reference sequence). This CDR3 has 15 residues. V dropped 3 bases and J dropped 4; count of bases not matched to a gene: 9. In DNA, the CDR3 is TGTGCCAGCAGTTTGGGGAGGGGTCGGTCTTACGAGCAGTACTTC. It specifies CASSLGRGRSYEQYF.

The chain uses TRBV5-1 and TRBJ2-1, with D possibly TRBD2 on 6 matching bases. From germline, CDR1 is SGHRS and CDR2 YFSETQ. This CDR3 has 19 residues. V was shortened by 0 bases and J by 0 bases, with 19 bases between the two germline ends. The CDR3 bases are TGCGCCAGCAGCTTGGCCGGGCGGGGCGGAATCCGCTCCTACAATGAGCAGTTCTTC. It specifies CASSLAGRGGIRSYNEQFF.

This chain connects TRBV5-8 to TRBJ2-1; weak D call: TRBD2 (5 bases). CDR1 and CDR2 from the germline V gene are SGHTS and YDEGEE. The CDR3 runs to 14 residues. The germline V and J ends were trimmed by 6 bases and 4 bases, with 14 bases remaining between them. In nucleotides, the CDR3 is TGTGCCAGCACCTACGCGGGCGGATACAATGAGCAGTTCTTC. Protein product: CASTYAGGYNEQFF.

The V and J genes are TRBV28 and TRBJ2-3; no clear D gene. V dropped 3 bases and J dropped 0 bases, with 7 bases sitting between them. CDR3 length: 14 amino acids. CDR1 is MDHEN, CDR2 SYDVKM, per germline. CDR3 in amino acids: CASSFHSSTDTQYF. The CDR3 DNA is TGTGCCAGCAGTTTCCATAGTAGCACAGATACGCAGTATTTT.

The V gene is TRBV10-3, the J gene TRBJ1-1; D is unclear. V was cut by 5 bases and J by 3 bases, with 13 bases left in between. This CDR3 region has 14 residues. Germline CDR1 ENHRY, CDR2 SYGVKD. The CDR3 loop is CAISWTVRDTEAFF. The CDR3 bases are TGTGCCATCAGTTGGACTGTACGCGACACTGAAGCTTTCTTT.

CDR3 sequence: CASSVLAGELFF. Written as DNA, the CDR3 is TGTGCCAGCAGCGTATTAGCCGGGGAGCTGTTTTTT. The rearrangement links TRBV9 to TRBJ2-2; D is unclear. Germline assignment: CDR1 SGDLS and CDR2 YYNGEE. Trimming cost V 1 base and J 6 bases, with 4 bases left between them. This CDR3 is 12 amino acids long.

The CDR3 protein is CAWRSGSYNEQFF. The CDR3 nucleotides are TGTGCCTGGAGGAGCGGGTCCTACAATGAGCAGTTCTTC. This sequence joins TRBV30 and TRBJ2-1; D is possibly TRBD2 (6 bases). The CDR3 runs to 13 residues. Trimming removed 3 bases at V and 1 base at J, with 7 bases between. The germline gives CDR1 GTSNPN, CDR2 SVGIG (reference sequence).

The chain combines TRBV21-1 with TRBJ2-3; the table's D call, TRBD1, was not checked against the DNA. TRBV21-1 is a recognized pseudogene. The length of the CDR3 is 14 residues. The CDR3 spells CASKGTAHRDTQYF. As DNA, the CDR3 is TGTGCCAGCAAAGGGACAGCCCACAGGGATACGCAGTATTTT.

The chain has TRBV19 and TRBJ2-7; 10 nucleotides align to TRBD1. J lost 3 bases, V lost 7 bases, and 6 bases had no gene match. The CDR3 contains 14 residues. Looked up from germline, CDR1 is LNHDA and CDR2 is SQIVND (reference sequence). The CDR3 spells CASTKTGGDYEQYF. CDR3 DNA: TGTGCCAGTACAAAGACAGGGGGCGACTACGAGCAGTACTTC.

The chain employs TRBV19 and TRBJ1-1; D remains unclear. The CDR3 loop spans 13 amino acids. Germline values: CDR1 LNHDA, CDR2 SQIVND (reference sequence). V lost 4 bases to trimming and J lost 0 bases, with 6 bases between them. The CDR3 loop reads CASSTRLNTEAFF. The CDR3 bases are TGTGCCAGTAGTACGAGATTGAACACTGAAGCTTTCTTT. Full variable domain (outside the CDR3, taken from reference TRBV19 and TRBJ1-1): DGGITQSPKYLFRKEGQNVTLSCEQNLNHDAMYWYRQDPGQGLRLIYYSQIVNDFQKGDIAEGYSVSREKKESFPLTVTSAQKNPTAFYLCASSTRLNTEAFFGQGTRLTVV.

To note about this clone: This is likely a read error, given that the CDR3 carries no conserved phenylalanine or tryptophan at its end. The CDR3 loop reads CASNRASGAPYEQYL. Here the CDR3 DNA reads TGTGCCAGCAATAGGGCTAGCGGGGCTCCCTACGAGCAGTACCTC. The V gene is TRBV2, the J gene TRBJ2-7; 9 bases map to TRBD2. Germline V gives CDR1 SNHLY, CDR2 FYNNEI. CDR3 size: 15 residues. V lost 7 bases and J lost 2; bases outside the gene matches: 9.

Concerning this clone itself: Other DNA sequences in this specimen translate into the identical CDR3. The chain has TRBV15 and TRBJ2-5, with D possibly being TRBD2 (5 bases). The CDR3 has 14 residues. Trimming took 0 bases from V and 2 from J, leaving 7 bases between them. CDR1 LNHNV and CDR2 YYDKDF come from the germline V gene (reference sequence). CDR3 loop: CATSRDRGQETQYF. The CDR3 nucleotides are TGTGCCACCAGCAGAGATAGAGGGCAAGAGACCCAGTACTTC.

The chain has TRBV6-5 and TRBJ2-7, with 13 nucleotides matching TRBD2. V shed 6 bases, J shed 3 bases, and the junction held 5 bases outside the gene matches. The CDR3 is 15 amino acids. CDR1 and CDR2 (germline): MNHEY, SVGAGI. In DNA, the CDR3 is TGTGCCAGCAGCAGACTAGCGGGAGGCGGCTACGAGCAGTACTTC. As protein: CASSRLAGGGYEQYF.

J is TRBJ2-7 and V is TRBV5-5; TRBD1 matches at 7 bases. CDR1 is SGHKS and CDR2 is YYEKEE in the germline V gene (reference sequence). V was pared by 4 bases and J by 1 base, with 8 bases of the junction left unmatched. The CDR3 loop spans 15 amino acids. Here the CDR3 reads CASSPTGLTSYEQYF. DNA for the CDR3: TGTGCCAGCAGCCCGACAGGGTTAACTTCCTACGAGCAGTACTTC.

The rearrangement joins TRBV9 to TRBJ1-2, with 8 bases lining up with TRBD1. Unmatched junction bases numbered 16, after V lost 4 bases and J lost 8 bases. This CDR3 is 16 amino acids long. CDR1 and CDR2 from the germline V gene are SGDLS and YYNGEE. The CDR3 nucleotides read TGTGCCAGCAGCCGGCGACAGGGGTCCCCTTTTGAGGGCTACACCTTC. Amino acid sequence: CASSRRQGSPFEGYTF.

This sequence joins TRBV7-9 and TRBJ1-6; TRBD1 matches at 9 bases. V was clipped by 3 bases and J by 6 bases; unmatched bases: 3. The V gene's germline CDR1 is SEHNR and CDR2 FQNEAQ (reference sequence). CDR3 length: 15 residues. The CDR3 DNA reads TGTGCCAGCAGCTTTCCGGGACAGGGTAATTCACCCCTCCACTTT. Protein: CASSFPGQGNSPLHF.

This chain connects TRBV30 to TRBJ1-1, with D possibly TRBD1 on 6 matching bases. The CDR3 is 13 amino acids. Germline V lookup: CDR1 GTSNPN, CDR2 SVGIG (reference sequence). V gave up 2 bases and J gave up 2 bases, with 9 bases separating them. The CDR3, as DNA: TGTGCCTGGAGTCTGGACAGTAACACTGAAGCTTTCTTT. Translation gives CAWSLDSNTEAFF.

This clone was observed once. The chain joins TRBV5-6 to TRBJ2-3, with TRBD2 identical over 10 bases. This CDR3 comprises 16 residues. Unmatched junction bases numbered 7, after V lost 0 bases and J lost 6 bases. Germline V gives CDR1 SGHDT, CDR2 YYEEEE. CDR3 in amino acids: CASSLGLAGEADTQYF. The CDR3 bases are TGTGCCAGCAGCTTGGGGCTAGCGGGAGAAGCTGATACGCAGTATTTT.

Comments on this clone: The junction differs from germline at one of its ends, possibly a read error. The J gene is TRBJ2-3, the V gene TRBV7-7, with unresolved D. The CDR3 spans 15 residues. Germline-derived CDR1 and CDR2 are SSHAT and FNYEAQ (reference sequence). Here the CDR3 reads CASSLGTVRTDTQYF. Here the CDR3 DNA reads TGTGCTAGCAGCTTAGGAACAGTACGCACAGATACGCAGTATTTT.

Notes on this clone: Germline is not matched at one junction end, which may reflect a read error. This chain links TRBV7-9 with TRBJ2-3; D is unresolved. This CDR3 contains 12 residues. In germline, CDR1 is SEHNR, CDR2 FQNEAQ (reference sequence). This CDR3 reads CSSSYREDTQYF. The CDR3 DNA reads TGTTCCAGCAGCTATAGAGAAGATACGCAGTATTTT.

The CDR3 sequence: CASNRVAGANVLTF. The DNA for the CDR3 is TGTGCCAGCAACCGGGTCGCTGGGGCCAACGTCCTGACTTTC. V gene TRBV7-2 combines with J gene TRBJ2-6; D remains unclear. This CDR3 is 14 amino acids long. The germline V and J ends were trimmed by 7 bases and 2 bases, with 9 bases remaining between them. CDR1 is SGHTA and CDR2 is FQGNSA in the germline V gene.

This chain joins TRBV6-1 and TRBJ1-2; 7 bases align to TRBD1. The CDR3 contains 14 residues. Trimming cost V 1 base and J 8 bases; bases outside gene matches: 7. The germline gives CDR1 MNHNS, CDR2 SASEGT. The DNA for the CDR3 is TGTGCCAGCAGTGAAGGGCTCACAGGGGTCGGCTACACCTTC. Protein: CASSEGLTGVGYTF.

Here the CDR3 DNA reads TGTGCCAGCACCTCCCATAGCGGAGATTACGAGCAGTACTTC. Protein sequence: CASTSHSGDYEQYF. The rearrangement links TRBV7-9 to TRBJ2-7; maybe TRBD2 (6 bases). The V gene lost 7 bases and the J gene lost 4 bases, with 17 bases spanning the gap. The CDR3 runs 14 residues. CDR1 and CDR2 from the germline V gene are SEHNR and FQNEAQ (reference sequence). The full variable domain, rest sourced from reference TRBV7-9 and TRBJ2-7, is DTGVSQNPRHKITKRGQNVTFRCDPISEHNRLYWYRQTLGQGPEFLTYFQNEAQLEKSRLLSDRFSAERPKGSFSTLEIQRTEQGDSAMYLCASTSHSGDYEQYFGPGTRLTVT.

This clone was detected a few times. V gene TRBV10-1 combines with J gene TRBJ2-3; 11 bases fit TRBD2. V trimming: 6 bases; J trimming: 5 bases; junction bases outside the gene matches: 7. Germline V lookup: CDR1 WNHNN, CDR2 SYGVQD (reference sequence). The CDR3 totals 15 residues. The chain's CDR3 is CASRQLAGEGDTQYF. CDR3 DNA sequence: TGCGCCAGCAGACAACTAGCGGGAGAAGGAGATACGCAGTATTTT.

This clone has only a few counts. This sequence joins TRBV6-6 and TRBJ2-3, with 9 bases fitting TRBD2. The trim removed 4 bases at V and 4 bases at J, leaving 3 bases unmatched. Looked up from germline, CDR1 is MNHNY and CDR2 is SVGAGI (reference sequence). There are 14 residues in the CDR3. CDR3 loop: CASSWAGGSDTQYF. The CDR3 DNA reads as TGTGCCAGCAGTTGGGCGGGGGGGTCAGATACGCAGTATTTT.

As for this clone: At one boundary the junction diverges from the germline segment, which might be a read error. The chain combines TRBV7-7 with TRBJ2-1, with TRBD2 matching over 12 bases. The CDR3 spans 15 residues. CDR1 is SSHAT, CDR2 FNYEAQ, per germline (reference sequence). CDR3 nucleotides: TGTGCTAGCAGCTTAGGGACTAGCGGGTACAATGAGCAGTTCTTC. This encodes CASSLGTSGYNEQFF.

V and J are TRBV7-9 and TRBJ1-3; 7 nucleotides align to TRBD1. Germline V lookup: CDR1 SEHNR, CDR2 FQNEAQ (reference sequence). The CDR3 runs 13 residues. J lost 8 bases, V lost 5 bases, and 6 bases had no gene match. The CDR3 reads CASSNRQGDTIYF. The CDR3 coding sequence is TGTGCCAGCAGCAACCGACAGGGTGACACCATATATTTT.

This rearrangement joins TRBV7-2 to TRBJ1-2; no firm D call. V gave up 0 bases and J gave up 8 bases, with 7 bases separating them. The CDR3 runs to 12 residues. In germline, CDR1 is SGHTA, CDR2 FQGNSA. CDR3 residues: CASSLARGGYTF. Here the CDR3 DNA reads TGTGCCAGCAGCTTAGCGCGGGGAGGCTACACCTTC.

In its sample, this clone was seen once. The junction and the germline gene differ at one end; a read error may be behind it. The chain is built from TRBV4-3 and TRBJ2-4; TRBD1 aligns across 9 bases. The CDR3 is made up of 18 amino acids. Germline lookup yields CDR1 LGHNA and CDR2 YSLEER. CDR3 residues: CASSQGPVGQGTGNSQYF. CDR3 coding DNA: TGCGCCAGCAGCCAAGGACCCGTGGGACAGGGCACGGGAAACAGTCAGTACTTC.